The 2 T cell receptor beta chains listed next were all sequenced from one sample in a study of neurological immune-mediated disorders. The time point was: longitudinal time-point 3. TCRdb re-derived calls from the 5' RACE reads in MiXCR, one entry per CDR3 protein. Among approximately 50,000 distinct CDR3 sequences listed, 7% to 10% were seen once. Sequences were obtained from PBMCs. All receptors derive from a middle-aged woman in good health.

The sample holds many counts of this clonotype. The rearrangement uses TRBV20-1 and TRBJ1-2; the D is unclear. Trimming removed 6 bases from V and 2 bases from J, with 13 bases in between. The germline V gene has CDR1 DFQATT and CDR2 SNEGSKA (reference sequence). The CDR3 sequence is 13 residues long. The CDR3 DNA reads as TGCAGTGCAAAAGATGGGTTAAACTATGGCTACACCTTC. It specifies CSAKDGLNYGYTF.

This clonotype was recorded many times. The chain has TRBV7-2 and TRBJ2-1, with 9 nucleotides matching TRBD2. V shed 2 bases, J shed 2 bases, and the junction held 4 bases outside the gene matches. Germline V gene data show CDR1 as SGHTA and CDR2 as FQGNSA. The CDR3 has 16 amino acids. CDR3 DNA: TGTGCCAGCAGCTTATATGCGGGAGGGACCTACAATGAGCAGTTCTTC. Its translation: CASSLYAGGTYNEQFF.